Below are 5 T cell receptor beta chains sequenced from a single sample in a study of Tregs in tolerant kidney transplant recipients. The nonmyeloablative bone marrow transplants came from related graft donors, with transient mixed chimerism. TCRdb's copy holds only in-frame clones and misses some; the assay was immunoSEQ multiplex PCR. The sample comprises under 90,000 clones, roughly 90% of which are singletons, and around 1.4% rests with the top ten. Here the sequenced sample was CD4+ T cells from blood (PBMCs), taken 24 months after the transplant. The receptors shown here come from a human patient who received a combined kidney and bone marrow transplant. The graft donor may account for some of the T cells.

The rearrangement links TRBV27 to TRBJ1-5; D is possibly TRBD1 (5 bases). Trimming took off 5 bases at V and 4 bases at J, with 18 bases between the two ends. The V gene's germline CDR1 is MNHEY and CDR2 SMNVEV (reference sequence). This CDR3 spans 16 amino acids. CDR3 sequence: CASSANQGRVNQPQHF. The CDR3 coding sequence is TGTGCCAGCAGTGCAAACCAGGGAAGGGTAAATCAGCCCCAGCATTTT.

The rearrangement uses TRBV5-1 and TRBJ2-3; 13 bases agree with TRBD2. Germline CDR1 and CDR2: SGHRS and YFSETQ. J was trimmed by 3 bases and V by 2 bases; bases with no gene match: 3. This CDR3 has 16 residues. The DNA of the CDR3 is TGCGCCAGCAGCTTTGGGACTAGCGGGAAGACAGATACGCAGTATTTT. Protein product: CASSFGTSGKTDTQYF.

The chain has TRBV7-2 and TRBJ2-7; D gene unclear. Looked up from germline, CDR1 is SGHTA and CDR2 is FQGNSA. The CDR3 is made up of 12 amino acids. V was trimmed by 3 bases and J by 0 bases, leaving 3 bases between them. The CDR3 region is CASSFHSYEQYF. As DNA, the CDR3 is TGTGCCAGCAGCTTTCACTCCTACGAGCAGTACTTC.

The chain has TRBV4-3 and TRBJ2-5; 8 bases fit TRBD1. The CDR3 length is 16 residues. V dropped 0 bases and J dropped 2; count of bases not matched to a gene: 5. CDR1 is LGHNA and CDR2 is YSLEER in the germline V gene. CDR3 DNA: TGCGCCAGCAGCCAAGATGGGCACAGGGGGCAAGAGACCCAGTACTTC. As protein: CASSQDGHRGQETQYF.

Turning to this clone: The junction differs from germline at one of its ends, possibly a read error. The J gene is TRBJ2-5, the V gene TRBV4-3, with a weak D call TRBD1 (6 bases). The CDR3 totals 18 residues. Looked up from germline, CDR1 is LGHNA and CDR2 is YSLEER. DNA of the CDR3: TGCGCCAGCAGCCAAGTTCAGCAGGGGCATCTCAACCAAGGGACCCAGTACTTC. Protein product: CASSQVQQGHLNQGTQYF.